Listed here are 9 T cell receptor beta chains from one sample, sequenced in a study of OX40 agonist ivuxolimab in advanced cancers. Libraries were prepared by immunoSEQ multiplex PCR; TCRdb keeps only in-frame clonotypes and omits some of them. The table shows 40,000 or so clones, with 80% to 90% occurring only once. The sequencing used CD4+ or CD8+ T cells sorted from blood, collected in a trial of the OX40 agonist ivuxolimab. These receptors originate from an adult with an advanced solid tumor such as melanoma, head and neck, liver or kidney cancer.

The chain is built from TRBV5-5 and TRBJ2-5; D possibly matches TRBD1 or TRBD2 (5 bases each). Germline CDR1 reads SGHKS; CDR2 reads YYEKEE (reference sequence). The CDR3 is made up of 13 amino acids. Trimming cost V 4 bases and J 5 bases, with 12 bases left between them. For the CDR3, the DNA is TGTGCCAGCAGCCCGGGGCTGTCTGAGACCCAGTACTTC. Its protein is CASSPGLSETQYF.

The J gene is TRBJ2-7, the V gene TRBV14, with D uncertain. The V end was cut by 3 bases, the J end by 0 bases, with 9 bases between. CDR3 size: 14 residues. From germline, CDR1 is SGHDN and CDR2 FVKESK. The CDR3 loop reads CASSQLFGSYEQYF. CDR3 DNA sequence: TGTGCCAGCAGCCAGCTTTTTGGCTCCTACGAGCAGTACTTC. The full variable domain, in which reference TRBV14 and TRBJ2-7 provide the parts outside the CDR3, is EAGVTQFPSHSVIEKGQTVTLRCDPISGHDNLYWYRRVMGKEIKFLLHFVKESKQDESGMPNNRFLAERTGGTYSTLKVQPAELEDSGVYFCASSQLFGSYEQYFGPGTRLTVT.

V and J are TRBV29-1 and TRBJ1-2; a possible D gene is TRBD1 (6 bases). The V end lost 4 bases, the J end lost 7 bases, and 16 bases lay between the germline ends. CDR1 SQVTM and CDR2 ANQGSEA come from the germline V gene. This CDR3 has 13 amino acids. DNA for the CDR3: TGCAGCGTTGTACCACAGGGACGGGGTGGCTACACCTTC. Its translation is CSVVPQGRGGYTF.

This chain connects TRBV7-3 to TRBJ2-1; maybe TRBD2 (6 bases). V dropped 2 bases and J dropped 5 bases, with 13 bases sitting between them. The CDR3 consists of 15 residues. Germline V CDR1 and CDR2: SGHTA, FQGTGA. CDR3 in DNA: TGTGCCAGCAGCTTAGTAGGAGGGCGTAACAATGAGCAGTTCTTC. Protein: CASSLVGGRNNEQFF.

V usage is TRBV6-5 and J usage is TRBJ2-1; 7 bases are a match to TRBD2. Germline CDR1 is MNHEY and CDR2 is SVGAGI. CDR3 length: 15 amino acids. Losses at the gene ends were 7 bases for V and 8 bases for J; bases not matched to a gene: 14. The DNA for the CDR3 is TGTGCCAGCAACGGGGGGACTCTAGAATCCCATGAGCAGTTCTTC. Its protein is CASNGGTLESHEQFF.

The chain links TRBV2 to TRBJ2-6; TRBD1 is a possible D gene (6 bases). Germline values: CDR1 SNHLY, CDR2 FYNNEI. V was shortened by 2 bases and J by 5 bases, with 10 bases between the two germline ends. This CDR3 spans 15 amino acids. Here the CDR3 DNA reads TGTGCCAGCAGTGAACAGGGGCCAAGGGCCAACGTCCTGACTTTC. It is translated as CASSEQGPRANVLTF.

The CDR3, as DNA: TGCGCCAGCAGCCCTACTAGCGGGAGCGATTACAATGAGCAGTTCTTC. Translation: CASSPTSGSDYNEQFF. V and J are TRBV5-1 and TRBJ2-1; 11 bases line up with TRBD2. V lost 4 bases and J lost 4; bases outside the gene matches: 7. Germline CDR1 and CDR2: SGHRS and YFSETQ. The CDR3 has 16 amino acids.

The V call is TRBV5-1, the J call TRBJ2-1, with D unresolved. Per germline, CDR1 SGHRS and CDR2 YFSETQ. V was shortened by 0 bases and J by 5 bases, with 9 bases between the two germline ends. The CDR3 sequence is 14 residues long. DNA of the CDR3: TGCGCCAGCAGCTTGGAAGGGTTCCACAATGAGCAGTTCTTC. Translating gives CASSLEGFHNEQFF.

DNA for the CDR3: TGTGCCAGCAGCTCTAGGTGGGGGGAGCCCCTGAACGAGCAGTACTTC. This sequence encodes CASSSRWGEPLNEQYF. The chain combines TRBV7-2 with TRBJ2-7; TRBD2 might be the D (6 bases). Germline CDR1 and CDR2: SGHTA and FQGNSA. V was trimmed by 4 bases and J by 5 bases, leaving 21 bases between them. The CDR3 loop spans 16 amino acids.